This record concerns one T cell receptor (beta chain) sequence. Its specific antigen is unknown. The sample holds no much larger clone one base away, and base qualities are not on file. The CDR3 regions of human TCRbeta chains were analyzed by immunosequencing. From the authors' description of their analysis: TCRs in the repertoires were matched against a reference library of SARS-CoV-2-specific TCRs that had been generated with the MIRA antigen-specificity platform. Breadth was defined as the fraction of unique TCRs that were SARS-CoV-2-associated. Depth was defined as the fraction of total T cells that were SARS-CoV-2-associated. Using the MIRA data, each spike-specific TCR was mapped to the spike region that the TCR reacts to and placed in a CD4 or CD8 class. Log10-transformed breadth and depth values were compared by one-way ANOVA with Sidak's multiple comparisons tests. The table was pulled from immuneACCESS by TCRdb, which kept in-frame rearrangements only. Such tables lose some clones; where checked, under half of the loss comes from unresolved V genes, and the rest has no known cause. V and J calls and clone size are given by that table; D and trimming were obtained from the DNA. The sample table shows about 130,000 clones, and 75% to 90% are seen once. The ten biggest clones cover 4.4% of the sample.

This sample is drawn from a study of T cell responses to AZD1222 COVID-19 vaccine (dated by TCRdb to the early 2020s). As for the study more broadly: A total of about 240 trial participants underwent TCR sequencing, of whom some 210 received two doses of AZD1222 and about 25 received two doses of the MenACWY control vaccine. Enrollment into the trials was organized by age into subgroups of 18-55, 56-69 and 70-plus years, and those subgroups contained roughly 150, 30 and 60 TCR-sequenced participants, respectively. The investigation overall reported the following: Because no day 14 peak-response samples were available, repertoires were characterized only after the peak T cell response. Conclusions about previously exposed vaccinees are limited because only a handful of AZD1222 recipients were SARS-CoV-2 seropositive at baseline. Spike-specific TCR breadth and depth rose significantly after two AZD1222 doses compared with day 0 and with MenACWY recipients. In the small 56-69-year group, the increase in depth fell short of significance, most likely because of low power. Vaccine-associated CD4 TCRs spanned the whole spike protein, with dominant responses in regions 160-218 and 743-854. Participants were mostly white British and included more females than males, and it was suggested by the authors that clonal diversity may have been underestimated. Epitopes outside the regions mutated in the B.1.351 and B.1.1.7 variants were reportedly recognized by nearly half of the unique spike-specific TCRs.

The CDR3 spans 16 residues, from the cysteine through the phenylalanine. Only the CDR3 region is kept as DNA, spanning 48 bases read in frame from base 1. The germline ends are 24 bases apart after V is trimmed by 4 bases and J by 7 bases. Sequences SGHRS (CDR1) and YFSETQ (CDR2) are obtained from the germline V gene. Reading the label with the study, this specimen's time point is: about 28 days (+/-7) after the second vaccine dose. Because spike-specific TCR depth and breadth did not differ between the two schedules, AZD1222 recipients who got a second dose at roughly 4 weeks were pooled with those who got a second dose at roughly 12 weeks. Vaccinee samples came from UK trials COV001 and COV002, including a single-blind randomized controlled phase 2/3 trial of AZD1222 (ChAdOx1 nCoV-19) in healthy adults. Trial participant PBMC samples were collected at day 0 and day 28 after the second dose for TCRbeta chain sequencing.

Sequenced material: peripheral blood, taken 28 days after the second AZD1222 dose. The sequence is built from TRBV5-1 and TRBJ2-7, with the D gene too uncertain to name. The TCR comes from an adult who received the AZD1222 COVID-19 vaccine. CDR3 region: CASSLNPDGFGSEQYF. The bases are TGCGCCAGCAGCCTTAACCCGGACGGCTTTGGCTCAGAGCAGTACTTC.